These 24 T cell receptor beta chains came from one sample sequenced in a study of blood T cell repertoires in COVID-19. This table comes from immunoSEQ multiplex PCR, and its TCRdb copy is limited to in-frame clones, with some not included. The sample has 230,000 or so clones; 84% are singletons. The sample taken for sequencing was peripheral blood. These receptors came from a woman aged 40 to 50 who had recovered from COVID-19.

The chain is built from TRBV6-5 and TRBJ2-7, with a possible D match to TRBD1 (5 bases). CDR1 MNHEY and CDR2 SVGAGI come from the germline V gene. The CDR3 extends over 16 amino acids. Trimming stripped 2 bases from V and 5 bases from J, with 19 bases between. The CDR3 is CASSYGFQGGRDEQYF. DNA of the CDR3: TGTGCCAGCAGTTACGGTTTCCAGGGCGGTAGGGACGAGCAGTACTTC.

The rearrangement links TRBV6-1 to TRBJ2-7; TRBD1 matches at 8 bases. V lost 1 base and J lost 10; bases outside the gene matches: 3. CDR1 MNHNS and CDR2 SASEGT come from the germline V gene. This CDR3 region has 12 residues. CDR3 sequence: CASSEEGTGQYF. In nucleotides, the CDR3 is TGTGCCAGCAGTGAAGAGGGGACAGGCCAGTACTTC.

The chain links TRBV19 to TRBJ1-2, with 7 bases that match TRBD1. CDR3 length: 17 amino acids. V gave up 3 bases and J gave up 2 bases; unmatched junction bases: 12. CDR1 LNHDA and CDR2 SQIVND come from the germline V gene (reference sequence). The CDR3 DNA sequence: TGTGCCAGTAGTATGGGAGGACTGGGACAGAGAAACTATGGCTACACCTTC. Amino acids: CASSMGGLGQRNYGYTF.

The J gene is TRBJ1-1, the V gene TRBV30, with no clear D. The CDR3 has 12 residues. Germline CDR1 and CDR2: GTSNPN and SVGIG (reference sequence). V gave up 5 bases and J gave up 7 bases, with 14 bases separating them. The CDR3 DNA is TGTGCCTGGGAGGCGGTGGAAGGTGAAGCTTTCTTT. Translating gives CAWEAVEGEAFF.

This chain joins TRBV5-1 and TRBJ2-4; a possible D gene is TRBD1 (6 bases). CDR1 is SGHRS and CDR2 is YFSETQ in the germline V gene. Trimming removed 1 base from V and 7 bases from J, with 12 bases in between. This CDR3 region has 14 residues. The CDR3 DNA is TGCGCCAGCAGCTTGTACAGGGATGGGAACATTCAGTACTTC. As protein: CASSLYRDGNIQYF. Looking up the rest from reference TRBV5-1 and TRBJ2-4 gives the full variable domain: KAGVTQTPRYLIKTRGQQVTLSCSPISGHRSVSWYQQTPGQGLQFLFEYFSETQRNKGNFPGRFSGRQFSNSRSEMNVSTLELGDSALYLCASSLYRDGNIQYFGAGTRLSVL.

This clone was observed once. The chain links TRBV6-1 to TRBJ2-7; D is perhaps TRBD2 (5 bases). The CDR3 has 13 residues. The germline V gene encodes CDR1 MNHNS and CDR2 SASEGT. The V end was cut by 0 bases, the J end by 3 bases, with 6 bases between. CDR3 in DNA: TGTGCCAGCAGTGAAGCCGGGGACTACGAGCAGTACTTC. This sequence encodes CASSEAGDYEQYF.

The chain is built from TRBV6-5 and TRBJ2-7; 8 bases are a match to TRBD2. The ends lost 8 bases at V and 3 bases at J; junction bases unmatched: 9. The CDR3 has 14 residues. Germline lookup yields CDR1 MNHEY and CDR2 SVGAGI. CDR3 sequence: CASRYGGAIYEQYF. In nucleotides, the CDR3 is TGTGCCAGCCGGTACGGGGGGGCGATCTACGAGCAGTACTTC.

The chain employs TRBV7-8 and TRBJ1-3; D not resolved. Per germline, CDR1 SGHVS and CDR2 FQNEAQ. CDR3 length equals 14 residues. Between the trimmed V and J ends, which lost 4 bases and 4 bases, there was a span of 11 bases. CDR3 DNA sequence: TGTGCCAGCAGCTACTCTGGTGTGGGAAACACCATATATTTT. This encodes CASSYSGVGNTIYF.

The CDR3 reads CASIPRTGVETQYF. Written as DNA, the CDR3 is TGTGCCAGCATCCCTCGGACAGGGGTTGAGACCCAGTACTTC. This rearrangement joins TRBV7-2 to TRBJ2-5; 9 bases are a match to TRBD1. After removal of 7 bases from V and 5 bases from J, the junction contained 8 bases not matched to a gene. Germline V gene lookup returns CDR1 SGHTA and CDR2 FQGNSA. The CDR3 has 14 residues. Supplemented by reference TRBV7-2 and TRBJ2-5, the full variable domain reads GAGVSQSPSNKVTEKGKDVELRCDPISGHTALYWYRQSLGQGLEFLIYFQGNSAPDKSGLPSDRFSAERTGGSVSTLTIQRTQQEDSAVYLCASIPRTGVETQYFGPGTRLLVL.

A word on this clone: At one end the junction does not follow the germline gene, possibly because of a read error. The same CDR3 also results from other DNA sequences found in this sample. The V call is TRBV10-3, the J call TRBJ1-1, with D unresolved. Germline loops: CDR1 ENHRY, CDR2 SYGVKD. This CDR3 region has 13 residues. CDR3: CAISEMETTEAFF. As DNA, the CDR3 is TGTGCCATCAGTGAGATGGAGACCACTGAGGCTTTCTTT.

This rearrangement joins TRBV30 to TRBJ1-1, with D unresolved. The CDR3 loop spans 13 amino acids. The V end was cut by 7 bases, the J end by 9 bases, with 21 bases between. Germline CDR1 is GTSNPN and CDR2 is SVGIG (reference sequence). The CDR3 DNA reads TGTGCCTCCCATCCCCAGCCGGGAGAAAAAGCTTTCTTT. Translation: CASHPQPGEKAFF.

The V gene is TRBV13, the J gene TRBJ1-5; possible D gene TRBD1, 6 bases. There are 14 residues in the CDR3. CDR1 PRHDT and CDR2 FYEKMQ come from the germline V gene (reference sequence). The germline V and J ends were trimmed by 6 bases and 4 bases, with 13 bases remaining between them. In DNA, the CDR3 is TGTGCCAGCAGTTCAGGGGAGGGTAATCAGCCCCAGCATTTT. Protein sequence: CASSSGEGNQPQHF.

The V and J genes are TRBV7-8 and TRBJ2-5; 11 nucleotides line up with TRBD2. Trimming took 1 base from V and 1 from J; bases not matched to a gene: 2. The CDR3 is made up of 16 amino acids. From germline, CDR1 is SGHVS and CDR2 FQNEAQ. Here the CDR3 DNA reads TGTGCCAGCAGCTTAGGTCTAGCGGGGGGCCAAGAGACCCAGTACTTC. Translation: CASSLGLAGGQETQYF.

The chain is built from TRBV7-8 and TRBJ1-3, with 10 positions matching TRBD1. The V and J ends lost 1 base and 8 bases, in that order; junction bases with no gene match: 8. There are 16 residues in the CDR3. Germline lookup yields CDR1 SGHVS and CDR2 FQNEAQ. The CDR3 DNA sequence: TGTGCCAGCAGCTTAGTTTCCCCGGACAGGGGGGACACCATATATTTT. Translation gives CASSLVSPDRGDTIYF. Full variable domain (remainder filled in from reference TRBV7-8 and TRBJ1-3): GAGVSQSPRYKVAKRGQDVALRCDPISGHVSLFWYQQALGQGPEFLTYFQNEAQLDKSGLPSDRFFAERPEGSVSTLKIQRTQQEDSAVYLCASSLVSPDRGDTIYFGEGSWLTVV.

This chain uses TRBV4-3 with TRBJ2-7; 10 nucleotides agree with TRBD2. J gave up 0 bases and V 4 bases, and 3 bases lay outside the gene matches. Germline-derived CDR1 and CDR2 are LGHNA and YSLEER. The CDR3 is 15 residues long. Written as DNA, the CDR3 is TGCGCCAGCAGCCCATTAGCGGGAGGCTCCTACGAGCAGTACTTC. Protein: CASSPLAGGSYEQYF.

The chain couples TRBV4-1 to TRBJ2-3, with TRBD1 identical over 11 bases. V shed 5 bases and J 3 bases; nucleotides not matched to a gene: 4. Looked up from germline, CDR1 is MGHRA and CDR2 is YSYEKL. This CDR3 has 15 residues. The CDR3 region is CASSWGTGGTDTQYF. CDR3 coding DNA: TGCGCCAGCAGCTGGGGGACAGGGGGAACAGATACGCAGTATTTT.

The chain couples TRBV28 to TRBJ2-1, with 8 bases aligning to TRBD2. Germline V gene data show CDR1 as MDHEN and CDR2 as SYDVKM. CDR3 length: 17 amino acids. V lost 5 bases to trimming and J lost 4 bases; unmatched junction nucleotides: 13. DNA of the CDR3: TGTGCCAGCAGTCCCAACTTCCCGCGGGGGGAATACAATGAGCAGTTCTTC. It encodes CASSPNFPRGEYNEQFF.

This chain connects TRBV5-1 to TRBJ2-5; 14 positions agree with TRBD2. The CDR3 is 15 amino acids. Germline CDR1 reads SGHRS; CDR2 reads YFSETQ. V trimming: 4 bases; J trimming: 3 bases; junction bases outside the gene matches: 2. In nucleotides, the CDR3 is TGCGCCAGCAGCAAGGGACTAGCGGGGGAAGAGACCCAGTACTTC. As protein: CASSKGLAGEETQYF.

Comment on this clone: The sample carries other DNA sequences with the same CDR3. The chain couples TRBV18 to TRBJ1-1; D may be TRBD1 (6 bases). The germline CDR1 and CDR2 sequences are KGHSH and LQKENI. The CDR3 totals 14 residues. The ends were cut back, 3 bases at V and 0 bases at J, with 8 bases in the middle. This CDR3 reads CASSPGTMNTEAFF. The DNA for the CDR3 is TGTGCCAGCTCACCTGGGACAATGAACACTGAAGCTTTCTTT. Full variable domain (remainder filled in from reference TRBV18 and TRBJ1-1): NAGVMQNPRHLVRRRGQEARLRCSPMKGHSHVYWYRQLPEEGLKFMVYLQKENIIDESGMPKERFSAEFPKEGPSILRIQQVVRGDSAAYFCASSPGTMNTEAFFGQGTRLTVV.

The chain uses TRBV6-6 and TRBJ2-2, with 8 positions matching TRBD1. Trimming removed 6 bases from V and 5 bases from J; junction bases left unmatched: 11. Germline CDR1 reads MNHNY; CDR2 reads SVGAGI (reference sequence). This CDR3 has 16 amino acids. CDR3 protein: CASRLTPGGYTGELFF. Here the CDR3 DNA reads TGTGCCAGCAGACTAACACCAGGGGGCTATACCGGGGAGCTGTTTTTT.

The chain combines TRBV5-4 with TRBJ2-6, with D possibly being TRBD1 (5 bases). Germline-derived CDR1 and CDR2 are SGHNT and YYREEE (reference sequence). This CDR3 comprises 18 residues. V lost 5 bases, J lost 0 bases, and 18 bases lay in between. The CDR3 loop reads CASSSTTTGNSGANVLTF. The CDR3 DNA sequence: TGTGCCAGCAGTTCGACGACAACAGGAAACTCTGGGGCCAACGTCCTGACTTTC.

V gene TRBV6-5 combines with J gene TRBJ1-2; TRBD1 might be the D (6 bases). This CDR3 contains 15 residues. The germline V gene has CDR1 MNHEY and CDR2 SVGAGI. The germline V and J ends were trimmed by 2 bases and 8 bases, with 18 bases remaining between them. The CDR3 region is CASSYAARGAYGYTF. The CDR3 DNA reads TGTGCCAGCAGTTACGCCGCCCGGGGGGCCTACGGCTACACCTTC.

The V gene is TRBV28, the J gene TRBJ1-5, with TRBD1 identical over 7 bases. The trim removed 6 bases at V and 0 bases at J, leaving 11 bases unmatched. This CDR3 is 17 amino acids long. The V gene's germline CDR1 is MDHEN and CDR2 SYDVKM. The CDR3 sequence: CASSTLGDSLSNQPQHF. In DNA, the CDR3 is TGTGCCAGCAGCACCCTTGGGGACAGCCTTAGCAATCAGCCCCAGCATTTT.

This clone was seen only a few times. This chain joins TRBV6-2 or TRBV6-3 and TRBJ2-1; 7 nucleotides align to TRBD2. Germline V lookup: CDR1 MNHEY, CDR2 SVGEGT. V was pared by 2 bases and J by 10 bases, with 2 bases of the junction left unmatched. There are 12 residues in the CDR3. As DNA, the CDR3 is TGTGCCAGCAGTTACACGGGACTAGAGCAGTTCTTC. It translates to CASSYTGLEQFF.